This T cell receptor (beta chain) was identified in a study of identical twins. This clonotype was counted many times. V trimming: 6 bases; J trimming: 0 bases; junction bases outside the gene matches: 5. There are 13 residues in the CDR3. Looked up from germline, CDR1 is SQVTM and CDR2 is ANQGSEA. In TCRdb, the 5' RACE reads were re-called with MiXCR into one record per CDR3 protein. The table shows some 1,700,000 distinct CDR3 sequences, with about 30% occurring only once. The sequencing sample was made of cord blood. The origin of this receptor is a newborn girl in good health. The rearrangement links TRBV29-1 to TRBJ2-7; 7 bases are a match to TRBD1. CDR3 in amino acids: CSVNRDSSYEQYF. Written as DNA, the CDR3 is TGCAGCGTGAACCGGGACAGCTCCTACGAGCAGTACTTC.